The next 17 T cell receptor beta chains were all read from a single sample in a study of glioma-infiltrating T cells after dendritic cell vaccination. Some clones are missing from TCRdb's copy, which holds only in-frame ones; the method was immunoSEQ multiplex PCR. The sample has about 95,000 clones, about 84% seen once. The sample consisted of blood, taken before dendritic cell vaccination. These receptor sequences come from a human donor with glioblastoma.

This chain links TRBV15 with TRBJ2-7; D remains unclear. This CDR3 has 16 residues. Germline CDR1 reads LNHNV; CDR2 reads YYDKDF (reference sequence). V lost 0 bases to trimming and J lost 7 bases, with 19 bases between them. CDR3 coding DNA: TGTGCCACCAGCAGAGATCGGCAGGTCACCAGTAGGGAGCAGTACTTC. Protein sequence: CATSRDRQVTSREQYF.

This clone was observed a few times. This chain links TRBV6-5 with TRBJ1-2; 7 bases match TRBD1. The germline CDR1 and CDR2 sequences are MNHEY and SVGAGI. The CDR3 totals 15 residues. J lost 4 bases, V lost 0 bases, and 5 bases had no gene match. For the CDR3, the DNA is TGTGCCAGCAGTTACTCGATAGGGGGCGGCTATGGCTACACCTTC. This codes for CASSYSIGGGYGYTF.

The table lists this clone with a count of one. The V call is TRBV6-5, the J call TRBJ2-5; no clear D gene. Trimming pared 6 bases from V and 3 bases from J, leaving 17 bases between. Germline-derived CDR1 and CDR2 are MNHEY and SVGAGI. CDR3 length: 15 amino acids. This CDR3 is CASRPRDSREETQYF. The DNA of the CDR3 is TGTGCCAGCAGACCGAGAGACTCGCGTGAAGAGACCCAGTACTTC.

V is TRBV5-1 and J is TRBJ1-1, with D possibly TRBD1 on 6 matching bases. Germline-derived CDR1 and CDR2 are SGHRS and YFSETQ. Trimming pared 5 bases from V and 0 bases from J, leaving 11 bases between. The CDR3 is 14 residues long. As DNA, the CDR3 is TGCGCCAGCAGTTTCGACAGGATGAACACTGAAGCTTTCTTT. Amino acid sequence: CASSFDRMNTEAFF.

This rearrangement joins TRBV30 to TRBJ2-7, with 13 bases aligning to TRBD2. CDR1 and CDR2 (germline): GTSNPN, SVGIG (reference sequence). There are 19 residues in the CDR3. Trimming took 1 base from V and 4 from J; bases not matched to a gene: 16. The CDR3 loop reads CAWSARGGLAGFSLYEQYF. The CDR3 bases are TGTGCCTGGAGTGCCCGGGGGGGACTAGCGGGATTCTCCTTATACGAGCAGTACTTC.

The chain joins TRBV29-1 to TRBJ2-1; a possible D gene is TRBD2 (5 bases). Germline lookup yields CDR1 SQVTM and CDR2 ANQGSEA. V gave up 5 bases and J gave up 4 bases, with 12 bases separating them. The CDR3 totals 13 residues. The CDR3 DNA reads TGCAGCGTTTTAGGGAGAACGTACAATGAGCAGTTCTTC. Residues: CSVLGRTYNEQFF.

The chain links TRBV11-2 to TRBJ1-2; no reliable D call. The V end was cut by 5 bases, the J end by 1 base, with 14 bases between. Germline-derived CDR1 and CDR2 are SGHAT and FQNNGV. The CDR3 is made up of 15 amino acids. CDR3 in amino acids: CASSAGLTHNYGYTF. CDR3 bases: TGTGCCAGCAGCGCCGGACTTACCCATAACTATGGCTACACCTTC.

This clone was found once. V is TRBV5-1 and J is TRBJ2-2; 8 bases align to TRBD1. J lost 3 bases, V lost 4 bases, and 5 bases had no gene match. CDR1 is SGHRS, CDR2 YFSETQ, per germline. This CDR3 spans 15 amino acids. The CDR3 sequence: CASSQDRADTGELFF. CDR3 in DNA: TGCGCCAGCAGCCAGGACAGGGCCGACACCGGGGAGCTGTTTTTT.

This chain links TRBV9 with TRBJ1-1; TRBD1 matches 8 bases. Germline V lookup: CDR1 SGDLS, CDR2 YYNGEE. The CDR3 consists of 15 residues. V trimming: 4 bases; J trimming: 1 base; junction bases outside the gene matches: 6. CDR3 sequence (DNA): TGTGCCAGCAGCATCCGAGGGACAGGGAACACTGAAGCTTTCTTT. Encoded protein: CASSIRGTGNTEAFF.

This clone was found once. The rearrangement joins TRBV9 to TRBJ2-7; D is perhaps TRBD2 (7 bases). CDR1 is SGDLS, CDR2 YYNGEE, per germline. Trimming removed 4 bases from V and 2 bases from J, with 19 bases in between. The CDR3 totals 16 residues. Written as DNA, the CDR3 is TGTGCCAGCAGCTCGGGGGGCGCGGGGAGTCCCTACGAGCAGTACTTC. It is translated as CASSSGGAGSPYEQYF. Full variable domain (remainder filled in from reference TRBV9 and TRBJ2-7): DSGVTQTPKHLITATGQRVTLRCSPRSGDLSVYWYQQSLDQGLQFLIQYYNGEERAKGNILERFSAQQFPDLHSELNLSSLELGDSALYFCASSSGGAGSPYEQYFGPGTRLTVT.

This chain links TRBV5-5 with TRBJ2-3; D possibly corresponds to TRBD1 (5 bases). Trimming removed 4 bases from V and 1 base from J, with 10 bases in between. From germline, CDR1 is SGHKS and CDR2 YYEKEE (reference sequence). The CDR3 covers 14 residues. CDR3 DNA sequence: TGTGCCAGCAGCGTAGGGGTCCGCACAGATACGCAGTATTTT. Translation gives CASSVGVRTDTQYF.

The V call is TRBV27, the J call TRBJ2-7; weak D call: TRBD1 (6 bases). V was cut by 6 bases and J by 1 base, with 10 bases left in between. The CDR3 sequence is 13 residues long. Germline CDR1 and CDR2: MNHEY and SMNVEV (reference sequence). CDR3 nucleotide sequence: TGTGCCAGCAGCCCGAGGGGGTCCTACGAGCAGTACTTC. Translating gives CASSPRGSYEQYF.

The chain joins TRBV19 to TRBJ1-2; the D is unclear. CDR3 length: 13 amino acids. Trimming took 6 bases from V and 4 from J, leaving 12 bases between them. Germline-derived CDR1 and CDR2 are LNHDA and SQIVND (reference sequence). In nucleotides, the CDR3 is TGTGCCAGTAGCCTATCTAAAATCTATGGCTACACCTTC. Translated: CASSLSKIYGYTF.

The rearrangement links TRBV18 to TRBJ2-1, with TRBD1 as a possible D gene (5 bases). With 3 bases removed from V and 4 bases from J, the gap between germline ends came to 7 bases. This CDR3 comprises 13 residues. Germline V gene data show CDR1 as KGHSH and CDR2 as LQKENI. CDR3 nucleotides: TGTGCCAGCTCACCTGACAGATACAATGAGCAGTTCTTC. Amino acid sequence: CASSPDRYNEQFF.

The genes are TRBV7-6 and TRBJ2-3, with D possibly TRBD2 on 6 matching bases. The V end was cut by 5 bases, the J end by 6 bases, with 12 bases between. Germline V CDR1 and CDR2: SGHVS, FNYEAQ. There are 13 residues in the CDR3. The CDR3 DNA follows: TGTGCCAGCAGCGTGCGGGACCTCGATACGCAGTATTTT. This sequence encodes CASSVRDLDTQYF.

V and J are TRBV5-1 and TRBJ2-3; 7 nucleotides align to TRBD2. The ends lost 0 bases at V and 2 bases at J; junction bases unmatched: 6. The CDR3 sequence is 16 residues long. In germline, CDR1 is SGHRS, CDR2 YFSETQ. CDR3 DNA sequence: TGCGCCAGCAGCTTGGGTTCTAGCGGCCTCACAGATACGCAGTATTTT. This translates into CASSLGSSGLTDTQYF.

In its sample, this clone was seen once. The chain combines TRBV27 with TRBJ2-7; D may be TRBD1 (6 bases). The germline CDR1 and CDR2 sequences are MNHEY and SMNVEV (reference sequence). Trimming stripped 8 bases from V and 3 bases from J, with 20 bases between. The CDR3 is 15 residues long. This CDR3 reads CASRWKIQGFYEQYF. The CDR3 coding sequence is TGTGCCAGCCGTTGGAAGATACAGGGATTCTACGAGCAGTACTTC.